This TCR beta chain was profiled in a study of response to subunit inactivated influenza vaccine. TCRdb redid the calling of the RT-PCR reads with MiXCR, one entry per CDR3 protein. The data hold about 620,000 distinct CDR3 sequences, with about 11% observed a single time. In this sample, this clonotype turned up a few times. These sequences were also reported in another study, on T cells expressing NK-cell markers. That study reports: UMIs accompanied the 5'RACE template switching by which TCR beta cDNA was made. Seven sequenced donors out of eight were HCMV-seropositive, one seronegative.

The sample consisted of PBMCs from blood, taken on the day of vaccination. This TCR derives from a man aged 45-65 years who received an inactivated influenza vaccine.

The CDR3 is CSARGSLAGDFQETQYF. CDR3 nucleotide sequence: TGCAGTGCTAGAGGTTCCCTAGCGGGGGATTTCCAAGAGACCCAGTACTTC. The chain has TRBV20-1 and TRBJ2-5; 10 bases fit TRBD2. The ends lost 1 base at V and 1 base at J; junction bases unmatched: 9. This CDR3 region has 17 residues. Germline values: CDR1 DFQATT, CDR2 SNEGSKA (reference sequence).